The TCR beta chain described here comes from a study of early T cells in non-severe SARS-CoV-2 infection. Study at large: Chains stayed unpaired after sequencing of bulk RNA from unsorted whole blood.

In its sample, this clonotype was seen a few times. Its antigen is not identified. General study points: Matching with VDJdb favored anti-spike CD8 responses (missing private and CD4 specificities).

In the library, individual cDNA molecules carried attached unique molecular identifiers. Via MiXCR, TCRdb re-called the 5' RACE reads, giving one row per CDR3 protein. The sample contains just over 65,000 distinct CDR3 sequences, approximately 13% of which appear only once. Trimming took 1 base from V and 0 from J; bases not matched to a gene: 17. CDR3 length: 21 amino acids. Germline CDR1 reads SEHNR; CDR2 reads FQNEAQ (reference sequence). This rearrangement joins TRBV7-9 to TRBJ2-1; 8 bases line up with TRBD2. This clonotype was obtained from an adult who was a healthcare worker with PCR-confirmed SARS-CoV-2 infection or an uninfected control (not recorded which). The sequenced sample consisted of whole blood. The CDR3 DNA is TGTGCCAGCAGCTTAGAAAGGGTTAGTACGGGCGGGAGGCCCTCCTACAATGAGCAGTTCTTC. As protein: CASSLERVSTGGRPSYNEQFF.